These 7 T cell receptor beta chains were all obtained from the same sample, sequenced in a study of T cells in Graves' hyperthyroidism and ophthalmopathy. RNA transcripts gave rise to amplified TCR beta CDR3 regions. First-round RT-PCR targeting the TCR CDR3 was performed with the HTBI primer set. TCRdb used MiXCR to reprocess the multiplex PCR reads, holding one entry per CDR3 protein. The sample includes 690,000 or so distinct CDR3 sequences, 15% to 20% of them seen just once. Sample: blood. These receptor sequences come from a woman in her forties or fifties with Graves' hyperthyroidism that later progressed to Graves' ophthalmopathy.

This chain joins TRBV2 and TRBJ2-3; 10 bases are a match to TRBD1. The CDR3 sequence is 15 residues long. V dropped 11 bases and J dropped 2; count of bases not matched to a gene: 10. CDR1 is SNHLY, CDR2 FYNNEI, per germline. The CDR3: CADSRTGGYTDTQYF. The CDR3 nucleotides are TGTGCCGACTCCCGGACAGGGGGATACACAGATACGCAGTATTTT.

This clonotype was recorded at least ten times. In DNA form, the CDR3 reads TGCAGCGTTGAAGGGTTAGCGGAGGATGTCCAAGAGACCCAGTACTTC. Translated: CSVEGLAEDVQETQYF. The chain combines TRBV29-1 with TRBJ2-5, with D tentatively TRBD2 (6 bases). V lost 1 base, J lost 1 base, and 16 bases lay in between. CDR1 and CDR2 (germline): SQVTM, ANQGSEA. The CDR3 has 16 amino acids. Looking up the rest from reference TRBV29-1 and TRBJ2-5 gives the full variable domain: SAVISQKPSRDICQRGTSLTIQCQVDSQVTMMFWYRQQPGQSLTLIATANQGSEATYESGFVIDKFPISRPNLTFSTLTVSNMSPEDSSIYLCSVEGLAEDVQETQYFGPGTRLLVL.

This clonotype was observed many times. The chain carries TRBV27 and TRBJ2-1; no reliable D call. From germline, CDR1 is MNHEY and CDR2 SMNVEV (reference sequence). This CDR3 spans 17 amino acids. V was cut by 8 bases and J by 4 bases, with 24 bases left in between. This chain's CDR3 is CASHESHARRLYNEQFF. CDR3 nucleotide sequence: TGTGCCAGCCACGAGTCCCACGCGCGGCGGCTGTACAATGAGCAGTTCTTC.

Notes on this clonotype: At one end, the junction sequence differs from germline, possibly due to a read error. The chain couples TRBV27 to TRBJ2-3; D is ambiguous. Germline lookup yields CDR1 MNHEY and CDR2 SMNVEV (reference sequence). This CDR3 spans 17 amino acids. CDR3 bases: TGTGCCGGCAGTTCCCCTACCCGGGCAGCTAGCACAGATACGCAGTATTTT. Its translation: CAGSSPTRAASTDTQYF.

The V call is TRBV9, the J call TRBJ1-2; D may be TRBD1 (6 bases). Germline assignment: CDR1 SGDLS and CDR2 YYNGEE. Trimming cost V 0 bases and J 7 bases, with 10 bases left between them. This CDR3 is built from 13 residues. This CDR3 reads CASSVDQGLGYTF. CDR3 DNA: TGTGCCAGCAGCGTAGACCAGGGGCTTGGCTACACCTTC.

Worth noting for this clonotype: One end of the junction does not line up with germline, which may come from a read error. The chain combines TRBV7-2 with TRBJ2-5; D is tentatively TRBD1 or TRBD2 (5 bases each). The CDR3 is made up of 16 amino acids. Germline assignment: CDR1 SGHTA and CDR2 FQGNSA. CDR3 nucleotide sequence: TGTGCCAGCAGTTTAGACCCGGGACCGAGGGAAGAGACCCAGTACTTC. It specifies CASSLDPGPREETQYF.

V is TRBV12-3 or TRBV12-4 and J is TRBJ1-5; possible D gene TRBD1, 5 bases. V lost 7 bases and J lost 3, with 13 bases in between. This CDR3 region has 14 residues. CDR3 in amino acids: CASTWGGNNQPQHF. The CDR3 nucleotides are TGTGCCAGCACCTGGGGGGGTAACAATCAGCCCCAGCATTTT.